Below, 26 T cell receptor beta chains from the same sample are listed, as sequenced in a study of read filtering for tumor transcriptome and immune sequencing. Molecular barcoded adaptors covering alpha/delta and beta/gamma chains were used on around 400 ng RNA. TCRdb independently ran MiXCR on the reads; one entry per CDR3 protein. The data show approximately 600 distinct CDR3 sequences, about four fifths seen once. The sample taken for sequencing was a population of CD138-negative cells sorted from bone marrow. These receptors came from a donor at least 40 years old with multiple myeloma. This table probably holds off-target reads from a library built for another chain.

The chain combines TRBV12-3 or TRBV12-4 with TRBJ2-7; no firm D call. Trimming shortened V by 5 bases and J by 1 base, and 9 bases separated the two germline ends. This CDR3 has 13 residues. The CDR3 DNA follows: TGTGCCAGCAGTACTAACCCGTCCTACGAGCAGTACTTC. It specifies CASSTNPSYEQYF.

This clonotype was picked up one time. The CDR3 nucleotides read TGTGCCAGCAGCTTATTAGGGGGAACTGGCACAGATACGCAGTATTTT. Its translation is CASSLLGGTGTDTQYF. The chain combines TRBV7-9 with TRBJ2-3, with D possibly matching TRBD1 (6 bases). With 2 bases removed from V and 1 base from J, the gap between germline ends came to 13 bases. CDR1 SEHNR and CDR2 FQNEAQ come from the germline V gene (reference sequence). This CDR3 contains 16 residues.

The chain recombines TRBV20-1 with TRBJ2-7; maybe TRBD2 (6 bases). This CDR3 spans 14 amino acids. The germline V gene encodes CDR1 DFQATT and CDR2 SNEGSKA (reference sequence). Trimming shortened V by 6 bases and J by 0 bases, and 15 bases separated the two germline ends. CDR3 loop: CSAGSGSISYEQYF. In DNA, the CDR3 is TGCAGTGCCGGTAGCGGAAGCATCTCCTACGAGCAGTACTTC.

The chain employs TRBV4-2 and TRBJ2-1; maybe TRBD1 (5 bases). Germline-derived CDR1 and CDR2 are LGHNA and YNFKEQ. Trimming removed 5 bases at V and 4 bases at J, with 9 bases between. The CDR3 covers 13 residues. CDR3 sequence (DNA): TGTGCCAGCAGCAGCGACAGATACAATGAGCAGTTCTTC. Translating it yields CASSSDRYNEQFF.

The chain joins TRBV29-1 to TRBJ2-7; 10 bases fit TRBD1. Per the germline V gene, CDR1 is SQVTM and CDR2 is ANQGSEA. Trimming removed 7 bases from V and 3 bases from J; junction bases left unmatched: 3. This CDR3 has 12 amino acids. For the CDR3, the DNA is TGCAGCGCCGGGACAGGGGTCTACGAGCAGTACTTC. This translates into CSAGTGVYEQYF.

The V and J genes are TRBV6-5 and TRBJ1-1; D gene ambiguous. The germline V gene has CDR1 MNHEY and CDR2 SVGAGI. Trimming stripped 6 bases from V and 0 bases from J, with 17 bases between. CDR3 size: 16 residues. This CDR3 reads CASSPSGSGMNTEAFF. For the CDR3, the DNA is TGTGCCAGCAGCCCGTCGGGTTCGGGCATGAACACTGAAGCTTTCTTT.

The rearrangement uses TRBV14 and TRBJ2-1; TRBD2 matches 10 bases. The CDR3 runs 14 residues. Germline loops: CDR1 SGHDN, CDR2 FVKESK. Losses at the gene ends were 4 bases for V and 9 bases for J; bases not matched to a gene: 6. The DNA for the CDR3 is TGTGCCAGCAGCCCTAGCGGGAGAAGGGGTGAGCAGTTCTTC. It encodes CASSPSGRRGEQFF. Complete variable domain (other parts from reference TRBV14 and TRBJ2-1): EAGVTQFPSHSVIEKGQTVTLRCDPISGHDNLYWYRRVMGKEIKFLLHFVKESKQDESGMPNNRFLAERTGGTYSTLKVQPAELEDSGVYFCASSPSGRRGEQFFGPGTRLTVL.

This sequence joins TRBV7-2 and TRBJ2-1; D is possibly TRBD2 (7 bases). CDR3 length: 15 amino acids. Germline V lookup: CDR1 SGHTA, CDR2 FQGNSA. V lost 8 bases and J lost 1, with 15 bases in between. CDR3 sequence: CASGGGGSSYNEQFF. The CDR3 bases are TGTGCCAGCGGTGGGGGCGGGAGTTCCTACAATGAGCAGTTCTTC. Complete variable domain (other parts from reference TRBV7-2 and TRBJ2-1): GAGVSQSPSNKVTEKGKDVELRCDPISGHTALYWYRQSLGQGLEFLIYFQGNSAPDKSGLPSDRFSAERTGGSVSTLTIQRTQQEDSAVYLCASGGGGSSYNEQFFGPGTRLTVL.

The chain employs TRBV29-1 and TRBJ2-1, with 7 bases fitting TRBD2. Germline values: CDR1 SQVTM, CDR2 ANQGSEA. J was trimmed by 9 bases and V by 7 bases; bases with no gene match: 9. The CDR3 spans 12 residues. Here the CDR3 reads CSEEGGPREQFF. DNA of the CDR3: TGCAGCGAGGAGGGAGGGCCGCGTGAGCAGTTCTTC.

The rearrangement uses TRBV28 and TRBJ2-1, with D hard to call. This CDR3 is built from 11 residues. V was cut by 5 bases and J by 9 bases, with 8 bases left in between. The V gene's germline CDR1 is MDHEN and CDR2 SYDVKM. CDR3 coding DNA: TGTGCCAGCAGTGAGATGGGTGAGCAGTTCTTC. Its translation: CASSEMGEQFF. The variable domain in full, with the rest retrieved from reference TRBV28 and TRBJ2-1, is DVKVTQSSRYLVKRTGEKVFLECVQDMDHENMFWYRQDPGLGLRLIYFSYDVKMKEKGDIPEGYSVSREKKERFSLILESASTNQTSMYLCASSEMGEQFFGPGTRLTVL.

CDR3 amino acids: CASSRTDYEQYF. CDR3 sequence (DNA): TGTGCCAGCAGCCGGACGGACTACGAGCAGTACTTC. The V call is TRBV28, the J call TRBJ2-7; no reliable D call. Per the germline V gene, CDR1 is MDHEN and CDR2 is SYDVKM. This CDR3 has 12 amino acids. V lost 6 bases and J lost 3, with 9 bases in between.

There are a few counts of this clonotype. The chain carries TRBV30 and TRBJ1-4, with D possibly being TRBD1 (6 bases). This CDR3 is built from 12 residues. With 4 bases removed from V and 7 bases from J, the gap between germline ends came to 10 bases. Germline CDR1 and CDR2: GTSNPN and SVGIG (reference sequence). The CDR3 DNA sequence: TGTGCCTGGAAGGGGGGCGGTGAAAAACTGTTTTTT. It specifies CAWKGGGEKLFF.

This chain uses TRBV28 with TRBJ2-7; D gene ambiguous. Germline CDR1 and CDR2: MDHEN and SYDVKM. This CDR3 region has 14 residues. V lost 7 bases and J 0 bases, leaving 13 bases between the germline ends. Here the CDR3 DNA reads TGTGCCAGCATCCCTCCCCGGTTCTCCTACGAGCAGTACTTC. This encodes CASIPPRFSYEQYF.

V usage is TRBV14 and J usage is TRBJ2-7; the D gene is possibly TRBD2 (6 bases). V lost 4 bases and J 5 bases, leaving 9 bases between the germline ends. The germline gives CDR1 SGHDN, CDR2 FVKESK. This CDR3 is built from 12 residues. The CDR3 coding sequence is TGTGCCAGCAGCCCGGGCGGGAACGAGCAGTACTTC. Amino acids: CASSPGGNEQYF. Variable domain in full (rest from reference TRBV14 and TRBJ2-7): EAGVTQFPSHSVIEKGQTVTLRCDPISGHDNLYWYRRVMGKEIKFLLHFVKESKQDESGMPNNRFLAERTGGTYSTLKVQPAELEDSGVYFCASSPGGNEQYFGPGTRLTVT.

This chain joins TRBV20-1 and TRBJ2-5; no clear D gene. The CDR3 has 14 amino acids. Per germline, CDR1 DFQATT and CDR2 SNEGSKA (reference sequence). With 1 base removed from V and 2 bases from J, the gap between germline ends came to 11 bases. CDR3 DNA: TGCAGTGCTAGAGGGTGGCTCCCTCAAGAGACCCAGTACTTC. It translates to CSARGWLPQETQYF.

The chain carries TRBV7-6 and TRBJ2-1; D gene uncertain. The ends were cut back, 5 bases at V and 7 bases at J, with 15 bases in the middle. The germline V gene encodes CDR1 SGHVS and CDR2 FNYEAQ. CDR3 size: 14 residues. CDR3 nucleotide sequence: TGTGCCAGCAGCCCAAACACAGAACAGAATGAGCAGTTCTTC. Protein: CASSPNTEQNEQFF.

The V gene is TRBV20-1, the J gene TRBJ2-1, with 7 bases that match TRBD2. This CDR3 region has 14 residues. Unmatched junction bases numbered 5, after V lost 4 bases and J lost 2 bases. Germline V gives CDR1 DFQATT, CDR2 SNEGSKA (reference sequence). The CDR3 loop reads CSATRGGAYNEQFF. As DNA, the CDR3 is TGCAGTGCTACCCGGGGAGGGGCCTACAATGAGCAGTTCTTC.

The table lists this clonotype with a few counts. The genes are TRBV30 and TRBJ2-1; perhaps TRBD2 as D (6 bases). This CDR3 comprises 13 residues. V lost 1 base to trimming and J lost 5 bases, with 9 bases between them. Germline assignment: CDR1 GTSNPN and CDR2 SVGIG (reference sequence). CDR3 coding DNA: TGTGCCTGGAGTGGCACGGGAGACAATGAGCAGTTCTTC. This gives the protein CAWSGTGDNEQFF. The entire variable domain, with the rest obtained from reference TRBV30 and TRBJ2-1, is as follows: SQTIHQWPATLVQPVGSPLSLECTVEGTSNPNLYWYRQAAGRGLQLLFYSVGIGQISSEVPQNLSASRPQDRQFILSSKKLLLSDSGFYLCAWSGTGDNEQFFGPGTRLTVL.

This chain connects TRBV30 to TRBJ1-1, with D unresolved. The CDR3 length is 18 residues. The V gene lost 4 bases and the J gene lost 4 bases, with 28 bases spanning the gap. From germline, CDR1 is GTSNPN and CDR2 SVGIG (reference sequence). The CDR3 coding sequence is TGTGCCTGGATTTCGACATTTTTGAGCGTGGGAGGATCCACTGAAGCTTTCTTT. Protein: CAWISTFLSVGGSTEAFF.

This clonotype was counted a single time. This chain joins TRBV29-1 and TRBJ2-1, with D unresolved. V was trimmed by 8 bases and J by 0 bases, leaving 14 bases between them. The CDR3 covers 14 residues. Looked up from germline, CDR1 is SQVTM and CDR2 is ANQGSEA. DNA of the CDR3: TGCAGCCCGTGGACCCAGAGCTCCTACAATGAGCAGTTCTTC. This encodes CSPWTQSSYNEQFF.

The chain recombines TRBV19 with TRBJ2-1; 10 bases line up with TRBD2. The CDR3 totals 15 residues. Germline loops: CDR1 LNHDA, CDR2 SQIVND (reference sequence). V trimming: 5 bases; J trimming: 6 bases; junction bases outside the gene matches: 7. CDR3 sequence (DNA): TGTGCCAGTAGTCCTACTAGCGGGATTTTCAATGAGCAGTTCTTC. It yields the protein CASSPTSGIFNEQFF.

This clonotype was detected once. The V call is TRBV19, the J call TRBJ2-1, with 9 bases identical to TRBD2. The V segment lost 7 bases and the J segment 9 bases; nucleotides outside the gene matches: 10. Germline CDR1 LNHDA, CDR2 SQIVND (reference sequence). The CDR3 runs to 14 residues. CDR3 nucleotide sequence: TGTGCCAGTAATGGGGCGGGAGGGCCGGGTGAGCAGTTCTTC. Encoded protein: CASNGAGGPGEQFF.

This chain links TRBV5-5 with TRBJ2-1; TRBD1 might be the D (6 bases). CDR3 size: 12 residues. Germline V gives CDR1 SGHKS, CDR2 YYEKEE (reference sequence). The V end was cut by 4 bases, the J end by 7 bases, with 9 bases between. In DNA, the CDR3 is TGTGCCAGCAGCACGACAGGTAATGAGCAGTTCTTC. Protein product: CASSTTGNEQFF.

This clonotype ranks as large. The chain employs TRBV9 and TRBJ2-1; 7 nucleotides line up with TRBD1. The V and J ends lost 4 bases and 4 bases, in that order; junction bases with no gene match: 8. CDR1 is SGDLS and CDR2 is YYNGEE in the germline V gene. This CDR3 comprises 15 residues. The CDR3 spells CASSPRTGPYNEQFF. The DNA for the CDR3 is TGTGCCAGCAGCCCCCGGACAGGTCCTTACAATGAGCAGTTCTTC.

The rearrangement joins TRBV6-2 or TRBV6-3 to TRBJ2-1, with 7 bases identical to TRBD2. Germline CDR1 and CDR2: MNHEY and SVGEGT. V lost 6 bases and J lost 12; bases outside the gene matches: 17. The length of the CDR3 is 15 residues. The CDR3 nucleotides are TGTGCCAGCAGCCGGTCGGGGACTATTGTCCCAGGGCAGTTCTTC. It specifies CASSRSGTIVPGQFF.

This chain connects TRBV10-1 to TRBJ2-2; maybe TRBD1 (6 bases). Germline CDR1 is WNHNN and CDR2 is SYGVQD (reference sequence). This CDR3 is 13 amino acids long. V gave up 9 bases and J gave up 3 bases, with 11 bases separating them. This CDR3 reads CASSGQYTGELFF. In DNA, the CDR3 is TGCGCCAGTTCCGGACAGTACACCGGGGAGCTGTTTTTT.